These 9 T cell receptor beta chains originate from one sample sequenced in a study of T-cell memory formation after mild COVID-19. TCRdb re-called the 5' RACE reads through MiXCR, storing one row per CDR3 protein. The data hold under 250,000 distinct CDR3 sequences, with around 30% observed a single time. Sequencing was carried out using PBMCs or a T cell subset sorted from them (not recorded which). The receptors here all came from an adult woman who had mild COVID-19 (a few samples of this study predate the infection). Cell type and time point are not known.

The table lists this clonotype with a few counts. The chain joins TRBV7-9 to TRBJ2-7; D gene ambiguous. V gave up 5 bases and J gave up 5 bases, with 16 bases separating them. Germline CDR1 is SEHNR and CDR2 is FQNEAQ (reference sequence). This CDR3 has 14 residues. The CDR3 region has the DNA TGTGCCAGCAGCCCCCCCACAGTCCCGGACGAGCAGTACTTC. Translating gives CASSPPTVPDEQYF.

Many counts were recorded for this clonotype. The gene calls are TRBV3-1 and TRBJ2-7; D gene unclear. This CDR3 has 13 amino acids. The germline CDR1 and CDR2 sequences are LGHDT and YNNKEL (reference sequence). V dropped 0 bases and J dropped 1 base, with 4 bases sitting between them. The chain's CDR3 is CASSQDRSYEQYF. The CDR3, as DNA: TGTGCCAGCAGCCAAGATAGGTCCTACGAGCAGTACTTC.

The V gene is TRBV11-2, the J gene TRBJ2-7; 7 positions match TRBD1. The V gene's germline CDR1 is SGHAT and CDR2 FQNNGV. The V segment lost 4 bases and the J segment 4 bases; nucleotides outside the gene matches: 7. CDR3 length equals 14 residues. This CDR3 reads CASSSFLQGYEQYF. In nucleotides, the CDR3 is TGTGCCAGCAGCTCGTTCCTACAGGGGTACGAGCAGTACTTC.

This chain joins TRBV5-1 and TRBJ1-1; a possible D gene is TRBD1 (5 bases). CDR3 length: 14 amino acids. CDR1 is SGHRS and CDR2 is YFSETQ in the germline V gene. Trimming took off 3 bases at V and 1 base at J, with 10 bases between the two ends. The CDR3 sequence: CASSWGRRNTEAFF. The CDR3 DNA sequence: TGCGCCAGCAGCTGGGGGAGGCGGAACACTGAAGCTTTCTTT.

The V and J genes are TRBV12-3 or TRBV12-4 and TRBJ2-3; no definite D call. This CDR3 has 15 amino acids. The ends were cut back, 5 bases at V and 2 bases at J, with 14 bases in the middle. The CDR3 protein is CASSPGKGFTDTQYF. The CDR3, as DNA: TGTGCCAGCAGTCCTGGCAAAGGCTTCACAGATACGCAGTATTTT.

The genes are TRBV7-3 and TRBJ2-7; 11 nucleotides agree with TRBD2. V was clipped by 5 bases and J by 2 bases; unmatched bases: 5. The CDR3 runs to 15 residues. Germline values: CDR1 SGHTA, CDR2 FQGTGA. The CDR3 nucleotides are TGTGCCAGCAGCGCAGGGACTAGCGGCACCTACGAGCAGTACTTC. Its translation is CASSAGTSGTYEQYF. Based on the CDR3 plus reference TRBV7-3 and TRBJ2-7, the full variable domain is GAGVSQTPSNKVTEKGKYVELRCDPISGHTALYWYRQSLGQGPEFLIYFQGTGAADDSGLPNDRFFAVRPEGSVSTLKIQRTERGDSAVYLCASSAGTSGTYEQYFGPGTRLTVT.

This chain links TRBV7-8 with TRBJ2-1; D possibly corresponds to TRBD2 (5 bases). V lost 5 bases, J lost 0 bases, and 17 bases lay in between. The CDR3 runs 17 residues. Germline V CDR1 and CDR2: SGHVS, FQNEAQ. CDR3 in DNA: TGTGCCAGCAGCCTACCTCCGGGTACTAGCTCCTACAATGAGCAGTTCTTC. Its translation: CASSLPPGTSSYNEQFF.

The sample holds a few counts of this clonotype. V usage is TRBV7-2 and J usage is TRBJ1-2; the D is unclear. The CDR3 spans 14 residues. The germline V gene has CDR1 SGHTA and CDR2 FQGNSA. Trimming removed 1 base from V and 2 bases from J, with 8 bases in between. CDR3 loop: CASSLVTGNYGYTF. Written as DNA, the CDR3 is TGTGCCAGCAGCTTAGTTACGGGAAACTATGGCTACACCTTC.

The chain links TRBV27 to TRBJ1-2; 8 nucleotides align to TRBD1. The germline CDR1 and CDR2 sequences are MNHEY and SMNVEV (reference sequence). V shed 4 bases and J 7 bases; nucleotides not matched to a gene: 8. CDR3 length: 14 residues. CDR3 nucleotide sequence: TGTGCCAGCAGTTCGTATGACAGGGGAGTTGGCTACACCTTC. Translating gives CASSSYDRGVGYTF.